This passage covers 15 T cell receptor beta chains from one sample sequenced in a study of blood T cell repertoires in COVID-19 (dated by TCRdb to 2018 to 2020). Preparation of the library involved the immunoSEQ multiplex PCR assay. Not all clones reach the TCRdb copy of this immuneACCESS table, which keeps in-frame sequences only. Checked studies attribute under half of the gap to unresolved V genes and leave the rest unexplained. A total of some 350,000 clones appear in this sample, around 91% of them only once. The ten top clones hold about 1% of the sample. Sequenced input: PBMCs or T cells enriched from blood (not recorded which). These TCRs come from a man aged 18 to 35 who had recovered from COVID-19.

V and J are TRBV20-1 and TRBJ2-3, with D maybe TRBD1 (6 bases). The CDR3 is 11 amino acids. The V gene lost 7 bases and the J gene lost 5 bases, with 10 bases spanning the gap. Germline CDR1 is DFQATT and CDR2 is SNEGSKA (reference sequence). This CDR3 reads CSVGARDTQYF. CDR3 nucleotides: TGCAGTGTGGGGGCGAGAGATACGCAGTATTTT.

This chain links TRBV11-2 with TRBJ1-2, with 8 positions matching TRBD1. The CDR3 consists of 13 residues. The J segment lost 14 bases and the V segment lost 5 bases, leaving 13 bases of the junction unmatched. Germline V gene data show CDR1 as SGHAT and CDR2 as FQNNGV. CDR3 bases: TGTGCCAGCAGCACGGGACAGGCCCTATTGGTGACCTTC. This sequence encodes CASSTGQALLVTF.

This chain uses TRBV5-1 with TRBJ1-2, with 7 positions matching TRBD1. CDR1 and CDR2 from the germline V gene are SGHRS and YFSETQ. The junction had 17 bases not matched to a gene; V was cut back by 4 bases and J by 8 bases. The CDR3 loop spans 16 amino acids. CDR3 sequence reads: CASSPQPFNTGEGYTF. In DNA, the CDR3 is TGCGCCAGCAGCCCGCAACCTTTTAATACAGGGGAAGGCTACACCTTC.

The rearrangement links TRBV7-3 to TRBJ1-1; D is unclear. V lost 5 bases, J lost 1 base, and 11 bases lay in between. Germline V gene lookup returns CDR1 SGHTA and CDR2 FQGTGA. The CDR3 runs 14 residues. For the CDR3, the DNA is TGTGCCAGCAGCCCGGGGTGGCGGAACACTGAAGCTTTCTTT. This gives the protein CASSPGWRNTEAFF.

This clone was detected once. The gene calls are TRBV7-6 and TRBJ2-7; the match to TRBD2 covers 9 bases. CDR3 length: 16 amino acids. Per germline, CDR1 SGHVS and CDR2 FNYEAQ. V shed 2 bases, J shed 4 bases, and the junction held 9 bases outside the gene matches. CDR3 in DNA: TGTGCCAGCAGCTTAAGGTTGGTAGCGGGGGCATACGAGCAGTACTTC. As protein: CASSLRLVAGAYEQYF.

The V and J genes are TRBV7-8 and TRBJ2-1, with TRBD1 identical over 10 bases. In germline, CDR1 is SGHVS, CDR2 FQNEAQ. Trimming cost V 6 bases and J 0 bases; bases outside gene matches: 5. CDR3 length: 16 residues. CDR3 region: CASSQRQGASYNEQFF. CDR3 in DNA: TGTGCCAGCAGTCAAAGACAGGGGGCCTCCTACAATGAGCAGTTCTTC.

CDR3 protein: CASSRLGEETQYF. The DNA of the CDR3 is TGTGCCAGCAGCCGCCTGGGAGAAGAGACCCAGTACTTC. The V gene is TRBV12-3 or TRBV12-4, the J gene TRBJ2-5, with D possibly matching TRBD2 (5 bases). V was trimmed by 6 bases and J by 3 bases, leaving 11 bases between them. The CDR3 sequence is 13 residues long.

This clone appeared a single time. The rearrangement links TRBV6-1 to TRBJ1-2; a possible D gene is TRBD1 (6 bases). Trimming removed 3 bases at V and 7 bases at J, with 24 bases between. CDR3 size: 17 residues. Germline V gene sequence: CDR1 MNHNS, CDR2 SASEGT. CDR3 nucleotide sequence: TGTGCCAGCAGTGACCACTCATGGGGGCAGGATTCTTCTGGCTACACCTTC. Residues: CASSDHSWGQDSSGYTF.

This clone has more than one count but fewer than ten. The V gene is TRBV7-2, the J gene TRBJ2-2, with D possibly matching TRBD1 (6 bases). From germline, CDR1 is SGHTA and CDR2 FQGNSA. V gave up 5 bases and J gave up 0 bases, with 7 bases separating them. The CDR3 consists of 14 residues. The DNA for the CDR3 is TGTGCCAGCAGCCAGGGGTCGAACACCGGGGAGCTGTTTTTT. The encoded protein is CASSQGSNTGELFF.

The CDR3 loop reads CSVPRQGERGYTF. The CDR3 coding sequence is TGCAGCGTTCCCCGACAGGGGGAACGTGGCTACACCTTC. This chain uses TRBV29-1 with TRBJ1-2; TRBD1 agrees at 9 bases. Germline CDR1 and CDR2: SQVTM and ANQGSEA. Trimming at V came to 5 bases and at J to 7 bases, leaving 8 bases not matched to a gene. The CDR3 contains 13 residues.

The chain uses TRBV14 and TRBJ2-1; D is possibly TRBD2 (6 bases). The CDR3 spans 18 residues. Deletions cut 1 base from V and 2 bases from J, with 18 bases between. The V gene's germline CDR1 is SGHDN and CDR2 FVKESK. The CDR3 DNA reads TGTGCCAGCAGCCAAGGGGGAGGCGTTCTACTGGCCTACAATGAGCAGTTCTTC. This translates into CASSQGGGVLLAYNEQFF. The full variable domain, in which reference TRBV14 and TRBJ2-1 provide the parts outside the CDR3, is EAGVTQFPSHSVIEKGQTVTLRCDPISGHDNLYWYRRVMGKEIKFLLHFVKESKQDESGMPNNRFLAERTGGTYSTLKVQPAELEDSGVYFCASSQGGGVLLAYNEQFFGPGTRLTVL.

Worth noting for this clone: This sample includes further DNA sequences coding for the same CDR3. The CDR3 loop is CASSLGTTGELFF. CDR3 sequence (DNA): TGTGCCAGCAGTTTAGGGACAACCGGGGAGCTGTTTTTT. V gene TRBV27 combines with J gene TRBJ2-2; D might be TRBD1 (6 bases). Germline V CDR1 and CDR2: MNHEY, SMNVEV (reference sequence). Deletions cut 2 bases from V and 5 bases from J, with 6 bases between. The CDR3 runs to 13 residues.

The chain recombines TRBV19 with TRBJ1-1, with unresolved D. This CDR3 is 14 amino acids long. Trimming stripped 4 bases from V and 4 bases from J, with 13 bases between. Germline lookup yields CDR1 LNHDA and CDR2 SQIVND (reference sequence). CDR3 sequence (DNA): TGTGCCAGTAGTACGAACCAAAGAGGCACTGAAGCTTTCTTT. Translating it yields CASSTNQRGTEAFF.

This chain joins TRBV18 and TRBJ2-4; TRBD2 matches at 15 bases. The CDR3 runs to 16 residues. V lost 3 bases to trimming and J lost 4 bases; unmatched junction nucleotides: 1. From germline, CDR1 is KGHSH and CDR2 LQKENI. The CDR3 DNA reads as TGTGCCAGCTCACCCGGACTAGCGGGGGGGAAAAACATTCAGTACTTC. It translates to CASSPGLAGGKNIQYF.

This chain uses TRBV11-2 with TRBJ2-1, with TRBD2 identical over 13 bases. The V segment lost 5 bases and the J segment 9 bases; nucleotides outside the gene matches: 13. The CDR3 spans 17 residues. Germline CDR1 SGHAT, CDR2 FQNNGV. The CDR3 coding sequence is TGTGCCAGCAGCCCAAGCCTTGTAGGACTAGCGGGAGTTGAGCAGTTCTTC. Translating it yields CASSPSLVGLAGVEQFF.